This T cell receptor beta chain was found in a study of blood T cell repertoires in COVID-19. Clones were sequenced by immunoSEQ multiplex PCR, and TCRdb holds only the in-frame ones, with some missing. The profile shows around 260,000 clones, about four fifths of them singletons. The TCR originated in a person aged 65 to 79 with COVID-19, enrolled during active disease. Sequenced: peripheral blood.

This CDR3 reads CASSILAGGLHEQYF. The CDR3 DNA reads as TGTGCCAGTAGTATACTAGCGGGAGGGCTCCACGAGCAGTACTTC. This chain connects TRBV19 to TRBJ2-7; 12 bases are shared with TRBD2. This CDR3 comprises 15 residues. CDR1 is LNHDA and CDR2 is SQIVND in the germline V gene (reference sequence). Losses at the gene ends were 2 bases for V and 5 bases for J; bases not matched to a gene: 4.